This T cell receptor beta chain was identified in a study of T cell responses to AZD1222 COVID-19 vaccine. On this clone itself: No antigen is known for it.

The protocol was immunoSEQ multiplex PCR, while the TCRdb copy is restricted to in-frame clones and leaves out a portion. The sample lists 120,000 to 150,000 clones; approximately 88% were seen once. Study-wide points: Spike-specific TCR breadth and depth went up after people got two AZD1222 doses. Females made up more of the donors, who were largely white British, and clonal diversity may have come out too low. The peak T cell response came first, and repertoires were sampled only after it.

The clonotype was recovered from an adult in good health. This sample comprised peripheral blood, obtained on day 0 of AZD1222 vaccination.

CDR3 DNA: TGTGCCAGCACCTCTCGGGACAGGACCTCCTACGAGCAGTACTTC. It codes for CASTSRDRTSYEQYF. The chain has TRBV28 and TRBJ2-7, with TRBD1 matching over 8 bases. This CDR3 region has 15 residues. The ends lost 7 bases at V and 0 bases at J; junction bases unmatched: 8. Germline lookup yields CDR1 MDHEN and CDR2 SYDVKM.